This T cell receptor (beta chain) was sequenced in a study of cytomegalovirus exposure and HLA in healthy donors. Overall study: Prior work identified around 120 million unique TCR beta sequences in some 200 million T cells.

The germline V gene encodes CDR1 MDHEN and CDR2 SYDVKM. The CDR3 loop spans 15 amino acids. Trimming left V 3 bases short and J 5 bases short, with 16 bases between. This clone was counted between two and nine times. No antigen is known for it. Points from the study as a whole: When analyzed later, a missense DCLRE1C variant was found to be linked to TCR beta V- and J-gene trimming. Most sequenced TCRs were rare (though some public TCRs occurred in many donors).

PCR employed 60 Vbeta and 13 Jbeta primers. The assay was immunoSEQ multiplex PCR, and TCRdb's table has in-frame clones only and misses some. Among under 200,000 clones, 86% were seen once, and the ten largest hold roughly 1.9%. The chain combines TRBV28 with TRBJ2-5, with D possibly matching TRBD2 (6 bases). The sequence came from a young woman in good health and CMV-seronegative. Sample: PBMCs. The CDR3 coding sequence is TGTGCCAGCAGTTTGTTCCCCGTCGCGGGGGAGACCCAGTACTTC. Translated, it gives CASSLFPVAGETQYF.